Listed below are T cell receptor beta chains from one sample, sequenced in a study of cytomegalovirus exposure and HLA in healthy donors. TCRdb keeps only in-frame clones here, not all; method: immunoSEQ multiplex PCR. The table lists 120,000 to 150,000 clones, around 86% of them singletons, with under 9% in the top ten. What was sequenced was PBMCs. The receptors stem from a man between 18 and 29 years old in good health and CMV-seropositive. CDR3s include the opening cysteine and the closing phenylalanine or tryptophan. A D gene is named only where the DNA matches it firmly. Size is omitted from some rows. Given values are once, few, many or a class for expanded clones.

v_call: TRBV5-4
clone_size: -
cdr3_length: 15
j_call: TRBJ2-2
d_call: TRBD2
cdr3_aa: CASSLVAGATGELFF
cdr3_nt: TGTGCCAGCAGCTTGGTGGCGGGAGCCACCGGGGAGCTGTTTTTT

v_call: TRBV7-7
clone_size: -
cdr3_length: 14
j_call: TRBJ2-5
d_call: -
cdr3_aa: CASSGVGVAETQYF
cdr3_nt: TGTGCCAGCAGCGGGGTAGGGGTCGCGGAGACCCAGTACTTC

v_call: TRBV25-1
clone_size: -
cdr3_length: 15
j_call: TRBJ1-1
d_call: TRBD1
cdr3_aa: CASSESTGVNTEAFF
cdr3_nt: TGTGCCAGCAGTGAATCAACAGGGGTTAACACTGAAGCTTTCTTT

v_call: TRBV18
clone_size: -
cdr3_length: 14
j_call: TRBJ2-7
d_call: -
cdr3_aa: CASSPFGQTYEQYF
cdr3_nt: TGTGCCAGCTCACCGTTCGGACAGACCTACGAGCAGTACTTC

v_call: TRBV18
clone_size: -
cdr3_length: 12
j_call: TRBJ2-7
d_call: -
cdr3_aa: CASSLEGAEQYF
cdr3_nt: TGTGCCAGCTCACTGGAGGGAGCCGAGCAGTACTTC

v_call: TRBV29-1
clone_size: -
cdr3_length: 14
j_call: TRBJ1-1
d_call: TRBD1
cdr3_aa: CSVEDQTGDGRAFF
cdr3_nt: TGCAGCGTTGAAGATCAGACAGGGGATGGGAGGGCTTTCTTT

v_call: TRBV4-2
clone_size: -
cdr3_length: 17
j_call: TRBJ2-7
d_call: TRBD2
cdr3_aa: CASSPTGGPGVPYEQYF
cdr3_nt: TGTGCCAGCAGCCCGACGGGAGGCCCGGGCGTCCCCTACGAGCAGTACTTC

v_call: TRBV6-6
clone_size: -
cdr3_length: 12
j_call: TRBJ2-1
d_call: TRBD2
cdr3_aa: CASSLTSGELFF
cdr3_nt: TGTGCCAGCAGTTTGACTAGCGGAGAACTGTTCTTC

v_call: TRBV6-5
clone_size: -
cdr3_length: 16
j_call: TRBJ2-7
d_call: -
cdr3_aa: CASSYSVGQKSYEQYF
cdr3_nt: TGTGCCAGCAGTTACTCTGTCGGACAGAAATCCTACGAGCAGTACTTC

v_call: TRBV10-3
clone_size: -
cdr3_length: 14
j_call: TRBJ2-3
d_call: -
cdr3_aa: CASRGGENTDTQYF
cdr3_nt: TGTGCCTCAAGGGGCGGGGAGAACACAGATACGCAGTATTTT

v_call: TRBV27
clone_size: -
cdr3_length: 15
j_call: TRBJ1-6
d_call: -
cdr3_aa: CASSMGRSYNSPLHF
cdr3_nt: TGTGCCAGCAGTATGGGGAGGTCCTATAATTCACCCCTCCACTTT

v_call: TRBV6-6
clone_size: once
cdr3_length: 15
j_call: TRBJ1-1
d_call: TRBD1
cdr3_aa: CASSYAGQQNTEAFF
cdr3_nt: TGTGCCAGCAGTTACGCGGGACAGCAAAACACTGAAGCTTTCTTT

v_call: TRBV19
clone_size: few
cdr3_length: 15
j_call: TRBJ1-2
d_call: -
cdr3_aa: CASSPYRESNYGYTF
cdr3_nt: TGTGCCAGTAGTCCTTACAGGGAGTCTAACTATGGCTACACCTTC

v_call: TRBV4-1
clone_size: -
cdr3_length: 17
j_call: TRBJ2-3
d_call: TRBD2
cdr3_aa: CASSQDRRLAGTDTQYF
cdr3_nt: TGCGCCAGCAGCCAAGATCGCCGACTAGCTGGCACAGATACGCAGTATTTT

v_call: TRBV5-1
clone_size: -
cdr3_length: 14
j_call: TRBJ1-1
d_call: -
cdr3_aa: CASSLGSGIGEAFF
cdr3_nt: TGCGCCAGCAGCCTTGGGTCCGGGATCGGTGAAGCTTTCTTT

v_call: TRBV27
clone_size: -
cdr3_length: 13
j_call: TRBJ1-2
d_call: TRBD1
cdr3_aa: CASSLAGGYGYTF
cdr3_nt: TGTGCCAGCAGTTTAGCAGGGGGCTATGGCTACACCTTC

v_call: TRBV10-3
clone_size: -
cdr3_length: 16
j_call: TRBJ2-1
d_call: TRBD1
cdr3_aa: CAISEEFQKKGGEQFF
cdr3_nt: TGTGCCATCAGTGAGGAGTTTCAGAAGAAAGGGGGCGAGCAGTTCTTC

v_call: TRBV15
clone_size: -
cdr3_length: 14
j_call: TRBJ2-7
d_call: TRBD1
cdr3_aa: CATSSRDREYEQYF
cdr3_nt: TGTGCCACCAGCAGTAGGGACAGGGAGTACGAGCAGTACTTC

v_call: TRBV18
clone_size: -
cdr3_length: 14
j_call: TRBJ1-2
d_call: TRBD1
cdr3_aa: CASSPTGQDYGYTF
cdr3_nt: TGTGCCAGCTCACCCACCGGACAGGACTATGGCTACACCTTC

v_call: TRBV6-5
clone_size: -
cdr3_length: 14
j_call: TRBJ1-1
d_call: -
cdr3_aa: CASSYRGSGTEAFF
cdr3_nt: TGTGCCAGCAGTTACAGGGGATCCGGCACTGAAGCTTTCTTT

v_call: TRBV6-5
clone_size: -
cdr3_length: 13
j_call: TRBJ2-3
d_call: -
cdr3_aa: CASSYSGSDTQYF
cdr3_nt: TGTGCCAGCAGTTACTCGGGCTCAGATACGCAGTATTTT

v_call: TRBV4-1
clone_size: -
cdr3_length: 15
j_call: TRBJ2-7
d_call: TRBD1
cdr3_aa: CASSQAGQGGYEQYF
cdr3_nt: TGCGCCAGCAGCCAAGCGGGACAGGGAGGTTACGAGCAGTACTTC